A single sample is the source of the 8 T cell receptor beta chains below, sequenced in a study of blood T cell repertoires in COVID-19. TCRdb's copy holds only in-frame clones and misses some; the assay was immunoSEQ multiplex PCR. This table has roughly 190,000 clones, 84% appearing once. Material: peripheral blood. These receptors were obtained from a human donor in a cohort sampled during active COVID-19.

CDR3 sequence: CATGRGTGTREQFF. The CDR3 bases are TGTGCCACAGGACGCGGGACAGGGACTAGGGAGCAGTTCTTC. This chain joins TRBV27 and TRBJ2-1; perhaps TRBD1 as D (9 bases). CDR1 and CDR2 (germline): MNHEY, SMNVEV (reference sequence). The CDR3 totals 14 residues. V was shortened by 10 bases and J by 10 bases, with 23 bases between the two germline ends.

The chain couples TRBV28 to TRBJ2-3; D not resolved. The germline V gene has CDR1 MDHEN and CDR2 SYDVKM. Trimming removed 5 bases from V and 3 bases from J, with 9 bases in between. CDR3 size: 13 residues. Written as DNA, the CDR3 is TGTGCCAGCAGTCCCCCCCAGACAGATACGCAGTATTTT. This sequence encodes CASSPPQTDTQYF.

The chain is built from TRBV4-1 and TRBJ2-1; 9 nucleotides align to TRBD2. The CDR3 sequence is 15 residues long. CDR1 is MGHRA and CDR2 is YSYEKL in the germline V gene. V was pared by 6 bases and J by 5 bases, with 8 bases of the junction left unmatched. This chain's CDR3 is CASSPGVAGDNEQFF. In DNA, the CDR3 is TGCGCCAGCAGTCCCGGGGTAGCGGGGGACAATGAGCAGTTCTTC.

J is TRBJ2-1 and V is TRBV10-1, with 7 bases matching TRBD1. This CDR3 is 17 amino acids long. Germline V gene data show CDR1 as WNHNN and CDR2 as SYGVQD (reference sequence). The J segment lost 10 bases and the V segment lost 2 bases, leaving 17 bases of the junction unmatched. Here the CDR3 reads CASSELGGRTGVREQFF. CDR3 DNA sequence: TGCGCCAGCAGTGAGCTTGGTGGGCGGACAGGAGTGAGGGAGCAGTTCTTC.

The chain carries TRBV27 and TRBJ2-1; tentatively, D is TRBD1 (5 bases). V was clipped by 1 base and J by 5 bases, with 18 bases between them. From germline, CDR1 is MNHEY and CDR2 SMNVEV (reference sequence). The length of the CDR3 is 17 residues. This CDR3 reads CASSLFLPGSENNEQFF. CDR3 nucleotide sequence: TGTGCCAGCAGTTTATTTCTCCCAGGGTCCGAGAACAATGAGCAGTTCTTC.

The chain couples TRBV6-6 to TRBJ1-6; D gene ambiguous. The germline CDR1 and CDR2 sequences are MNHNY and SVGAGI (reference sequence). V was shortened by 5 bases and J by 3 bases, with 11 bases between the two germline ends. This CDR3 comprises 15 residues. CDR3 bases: TGTGCCAGCAGTCCCCCCAGTAACTATAATTCACCCCTCCACTTT. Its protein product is CASSPPSNYNSPLHF.

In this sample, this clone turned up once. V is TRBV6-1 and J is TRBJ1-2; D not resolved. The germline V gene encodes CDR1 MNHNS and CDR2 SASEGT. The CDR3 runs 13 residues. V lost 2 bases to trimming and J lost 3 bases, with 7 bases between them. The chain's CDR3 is CASSEQVDYGYTF. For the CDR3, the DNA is TGTGCCAGCAGTGAACAGGTTGACTATGGCTACACCTTC.

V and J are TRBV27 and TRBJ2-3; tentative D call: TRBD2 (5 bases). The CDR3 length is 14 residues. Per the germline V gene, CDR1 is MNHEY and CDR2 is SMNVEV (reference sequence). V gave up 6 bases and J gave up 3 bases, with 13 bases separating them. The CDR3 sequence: CASRKRRSTDTQYF. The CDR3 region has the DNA TGTGCCAGCAGAAAAAGGAGGAGTACAGATACGCAGTATTTT.